This T cell receptor beta chain was observed in a study of shared clonotypes between healthy human individuals. Background on the study: The donor group consisted of two women and a few men, aged 18 to 49. Every donor yielded three CD4 naive, three CD4 memory, two CD8 naive and one CD8 memory plate.

Comments on this clone: As yet, its antigen is unknown.

This CDR3 comprises 13 residues. Between the trimmed V and J ends, which lost 1 base and 9 bases, there was a span of 11 bases. Germline assignment: CDR1 SGHTA and CDR2 FQGNSA. Original methodology: Filtering differed, since immunoSEQ gave only junction sequences and no quality scores. Clones were sequenced by immunoSEQ multiplex PCR, and TCRdb holds only the in-frame ones, with some missing. That table furnishes V, J and clone size, whereas the DNA furnished D and trimming. The data hold about 730,000 clones, with 72% observed a single time. Study results and limitations: Blood was the only sampled material, and tissue repertoires likely differ.

The receptor's source is a woman aged 30 to 39 in good health. Sequenced sample: memory CD4+ T cells sorted from blood. As to subset: CD45RA-negative fraction. The V and J genes are TRBV7-2 and TRBJ2-3; D gene ambiguous. The CDR3: CASSLEVLLTQYF. The DNA of the CDR3 is TGTGCCAGCAGCTTAGAGGTCCTTCTGACGCAGTATTTT.